This is a list of T cell receptor beta chains from one sample in a study of blood T cell repertoires in COVID-19. Measured with immunoSEQ multiplex PCR; TCRdb has only the in-frame clones, and not every one. The profile shows more than 60,000 clones, approximately 90% of them singletons. Sample: PBMCs or T cells enriched from blood (not recorded which). The receptors shown here come from a middle-aged woman who had recovered from COVID-19. The CDR3 runs from the conserved cysteine through the conserved F or W. D genes are given only for firm matches. Some rows have no size entry. The others give once, few or many, or a class for an expanded clone.

j_call v_call d_call clone_size cdr3_nt cdr3_aa
TRBJ2-5 TRBV10-3 TRBD2 - TGTGCCATCAGTGTAGGCGGGGGGGCAGAGGAGACCCAGTACTTC CAISVGGGAEETQYF
TRBJ2-7 TRBV6-5 - - TGTGCCAGCAGACCGGACATCGATACCTCCTACGAGCAGTACTTC CASRPDIDTSYEQYF
TRBJ2-5 TRBV6-5 TRBD2 - TGTGCCAGCAGTTACTCCCCTAGCGGGGGGACAGAGACCCAGTACTTC CASSYSPSGGTETQYF
TRBJ2-2 TRBV2 TRBD1 - TGTGCCAGCAGTGGGACAGGGGCCGGGGAGCTGTTTTTT CASSGTGAGELFF
TRBJ2-1 TRBV5-1 - - TGCGCCAGCAGCTCCGACTCGTTTAGCTCCTACAATGAGCAGTTCTTC CASSSDSFSSYNEQFF
TRBJ2-3 TRBV24-1 TRBD2 - TGTGCCACCAGAGAGACTAGCGGGGGATATACAGATACGCAGTATTTT CATRETSGGYTDTQYF
TRBJ1-1 TRBV9 TRBD1 - TGTGCCAGCAGCGTAAGAGGGGGCCGGGCTTTCTTT CASSVRGGRAFF
TRBJ2-7 TRBV9 TRBD2 - TGTGCCAGCAGCTCGGGACTACATTCCTACGAGCAGTACTTC CASSSGLHSYEQYF
TRBJ1-2 TRBV5-6 - - TGTGCCAGCAGCTTGTTGGTAAGGGGGAGCTATGGCTACACCTTC CASSLLVRGSYGYTF
TRBJ2-5 TRBV24-1 TRBD1 - TGTGCCACCAGTGACTCCGGGACAGGGAGCGTGGGCATAAGCGAGACCCAGTACTTC CATSDSGTGSVGISETQYF
TRBJ1-6 TRBV6-5 TRBD1 - TGTGCCAGCAGTTACCCGGGACAGGGGACCTCAACACCCCTCCACTTT CASSYPGQGTSTPLHF
TRBJ2-7 TRBV6-5 - - TGTGCCAGCAGTTACTCGATGGGAGTTACCGGCGAGCAGTACTTC CASSYSMGVTGEQYF
TRBJ1-6 TRBV27 - - TGTGCCAGCAGCCTTGACAGGTTCAGATCACCCCTCCACTTT CASSLDRFRSPLHF
TRBJ1-2 TRBV14 - - TGTGCCAGCAGCCCCAGCGGGGGGATCTATGGCTACACCTTC CASSPSGGIYGYTF
TRBJ1-2 TRBV3-1/TRBV3-2 - - TGTGCCAGCAGCCAAGATGACCGGGGGCGGGGGTATGGCTACACCTTC CASSQDDRGRGYGYTF
TRBJ2-1 TRBV7-9 - once TGTGCCAGCAGCTTCACAGGTCACAATGAGCAGTTCTTC CASSFTGHNEQFF
TRBJ1-5 TRBV7-8 - - TGTGCCAGCAGCTTAGTATCGTCAGGGGGCAATCAGCCCCAGCATTTT CASSLVSSGGNQPQHF
TRBJ2-1 TRBV27 TRBD2 - TGTGCCAGCAGTACCTGGACTAGCGGGGCTCCAACGAGGGAGCAGTTCTTC CASSTWTSGAPTREQFF
TRBJ1-5 TRBV11-2 - few TGTGCCAGCAGCTTAAGTGCAGGGGCAAATCAGCCCCAGCATTTT CASSLSAGANQPQHF
TRBJ2-3 TRBV27 TRBD1 - TGTGCCAGCAGTTTCGTCTCACTTTCAGCGGGACAGGGTGTGTATTTT CASSFVSLSAGQGVYF
TRBJ2-5 TRBV14 TRBD1 - TGTGCCAGCAGCCCAGCCGGGACAGAAGAGACCCAGTACTTC CASSPAGTEETQYF
TRBJ1-1 TRBV10-3 - - TGTGCCATCGCCCCCCACCTCAAGGGGACTGAAGCTTTCTTT CAIAPHLKGTEAFF
TRBJ2-7 TRBV11-3 - - TGTGCCAGCAGCTTAAACGTGGTTCGGGAGCAGTACTTC CASSLNVVREQYF
TRBJ1-2 TRBV6-5 TRBD1 - TGTGCCAGCAGTTCTGACTCGGGACAGGGAGGGCTCGGCTACACCTTC CASSSDSGQGGLGYTF
TRBJ2-3 TRBV6-5 - - TGTGCCAGCACCCAACGGGGACTCAACACAGATACGCAGTATTTT CASTQRGLNTDTQYF
TRBJ2-2 TRBV18 - - TGTGCCAGCTCACCAAATAGCGGGGAGCTGTTTTTT CASSPNSGELFF
TRBJ1-1 TRBV10-1 - once TGCGCCAGCCGAGGGGGGGACACTGAAGCTTTCTTT CASRGGDTEAFF
TRBJ1-1 TRBV19 TRBD1 once TGTGCCAGTAGTACTGTGACAGGGTTGTCGGCCACTGAAGCTTTCTTT CASSTVTGLSATEAFF
TRBJ1-2 TRBV7-6 - - TGTGCCAGCAGCTCCTCGCTGGACACAGGGCGCTTTTCGGATCGTGGCTACACCTTC CASSSSLDTGRFSDRGYTF
TRBJ1-5 TRBV6-5 - - TGTGCCAGCAGTCCAGGGATTTTAAGCAATCAGCCCCAGCATTTT CASSPGILSNQPQHF
TRBJ2-3 TRBV5-1 - - TGCGCCAGCAGCTTTTTCGTGCGAACAGATACGCAGTATTTT CASSFFVRTDTQYF
TRBJ2-7 TRBV27 - - TGTGCCAGCAGTTTTCTAGGGGGTATCTCCTACGAGCAGTACTTC CASSFLGGISYEQYF
TRBJ2-1 TRBV19 TRBD2 - TGTGCCAGCTTGGGACTAGCCCCTAATGAGCAGTTCTTC CASLGLAPNEQFF
TRBJ1-2 TRBV9 - once TGTGCCAGCAGCGTAGGTTTGGGCCACTATGGCTACACCTTC CASSVGLGHYGYTF
TRBJ1-4 TRBV6-4 TRBD1 - TGTGCCAGCAGTGACAGGGACAGGCCAGAAAAACTGTTTTTT CASSDRDRPEKLFF
TRBJ2-7 TRBV3-1/TRBV3-2 - - TGTGCCAGCAGCCAAGGACAAAACGGCTACGAGCAGTACTTC CASSQGQNGYEQYF
TRBJ2-7 TRBV7-9 - few TGTGCCAGCAGCTCCCTGGGGGCCTTCTACGAGCAGTACTTC CASSSLGAFYEQYF
TRBJ1-1 TRBV11-3 - - TGTGCCAGCAGCCGTCTCGTGAACACTGAAGCTTTCTTT CASSRLVNTEAFF
TRBJ2-5 TRBV5-1 TRBD2 - TGCGCCAGCAGCTTGGCTGGCGGGGGAGAGACCCAGTACTTC CASSLAGGGETQYF
TRBJ2-1 TRBV6-5 - - TGTGCCAGCAGCCCCGCTCGCCTAGAGCAGTTCTTC CASSPARLEQFF
TRBJ1-2 TRBV15 - - TGTGCCACCAGCAGAGCGGGGAATGGCTACACCTTC CATSRAGNGYTF
TRBJ2-2 TRBV2 - - TGTGCCAGCATAGAGGGTAGTGGCGGGGAGCTGTTTTTT CASIEGSGGELFF
TRBJ2-7 TRBV2 - - TGTGCCAGCAGTGACAATCCGGTGGGGCGGTACTTC CASSDNPVGRYF
TRBJ2-5 TRBV4-1 TRBD1 - TGCGCCAGCAGCCGTCGGGACAGGGAAGAGACCCAGTACTTC CASSRRDREETQYF
TRBJ2-1 TRBV27 - - TGTGCCAGCAGTTTAACTGGGGCTCGCTACAATGAGCAGTTCTTC CASSLTGARYNEQFF
TRBJ2-1 TRBV29-1 - - TGCACCACTCGGCGCGGGACAGATAATGAGCAGTTCTTC CTTRRGTDNEQFF
TRBJ2-7 TRBV7-6 - - TGTGCCAGCAGCCTTCAGGGATTCCACGAGCAGTACTTC CASSLQGFHEQYF
TRBJ1-1 TRBV2 TRBD1 - TGTGCCAGCAGTTCTCCGCTGGACAGGGGGAACACTGAAGCTTTCTTT CASSSPLDRGNTEAFF
TRBJ2-6 TRBV15 TRBD1 - TGTGCCACCAGCCCTGACAGGGTCAGCTCTGGGGCCAACGTCCTGACTTTC CATSPDRVSSGANVLTF
TRBJ2-5 TRBV18 TRBD2 - TGTGCCAGCTCACAGGTCGTAGCGGGGGGCCAAGAGACCCAGTACTTC CASSQVVAGGQETQYF
TRBJ1-1 TRBV9 TRBD1 - TGTGCCAGCAGCCCTCCGACAGGGACGGTCACTGAAGCTTTCTTT CASSPPTGTVTEAFF
TRBJ2-7 TRBV15 - - TGTGCCACCAGCAGAGAAGGACAGCTCTACGAGCAGTACTTC CATSREGQLYEQYF
TRBJ2-3 TRBV12-3/TRBV12-4 - - TGTGCCAGCAGTTTCGGAGATACGCAGTATTTT CASSFGDTQYF
TRBJ2-3 TRBV6-2/TRBV6-3 - - TGTGCCAGCAGCTTGTCCTCAGAGCGAGATACGCAGTATTTT CASSLSSERDTQYF
TRBJ2-2 TRBV3-1/TRBV3-2 TRBD2 - TGTGCCAGCAGCCGAGGACTAGCGGGGGGCGGGAACACCGGGGAGCTGTTTTTT CASSRGLAGGGNTGELFF
TRBJ2-7 TRBV2 - - TGTGCCACTCGGACAGACTACGAGCAGTACTTC CATRTDYEQYF
TRBJ1-1 TRBV11-2 - - TGTGCCAGCAGCTCCCCCCCCGACGGGTATGTTGAAGCTTTCTTT CASSSPPDGYVEAFF
TRBJ2-7 TRBV19 TRBD1 - TGTGCCAGCCTGGGACAGGGGGGTTTCGAGCAGTACTTC CASLGQGGFEQYF
TRBJ1-5 TRBV10-3 TRBD1 - TGTGCCATCAGAGGGACAGGGGATCAGCCCCAGCATTTT CAIRGTGDQPQHF